This entry lists 24 T cell receptor beta chains sequenced from one sample in a study of graft-versus-host responses after intestinal transplantation. Antigens for these TCRs are unknown. Method: immunoSEQ multiplex PCR; TCRdb's copy keeps in-frame clones and lacks some. In the table there are 50,000 to 80,000 clones, 90% of which are singletons. The source material was unstimulated CD8+ T cells sorted from spleen or lymph node cells, sampled before transplant. The origin of the receptors is a human donor who was the organ donor for an intestinal transplant.

This chain links TRBV25-1 with TRBJ2-1, with D possibly being TRBD2 (6 bases). The CDR3 sequence is 17 residues long. V was trimmed by 2 bases and J by 2 bases, leaving 16 bases between them. Germline CDR1 and CDR2: MGHDK and SYGVNS. For the CDR3, the DNA is TGTGCCAGCAGTGAAGGTGTAGGGGCGGGGCCCTACAATGAGCAGTTCTTC. The encoded protein is CASSEGVGAGPYNEQFF.

The chain has TRBV27 and TRBJ2-7; 11 bases agree with TRBD2. The CDR3 is 17 residues long. Germline-derived CDR1 and CDR2 are MNHEY and SMNVEV (reference sequence). After removal of 6 bases from V and 2 bases from J, the junction contained 12 bases not matched to a gene. The CDR3 region has the DNA TGTGCCAGCAGACGTAGCGGGAGGGTCATTGGGCCCTACGAGCAGTACTTC. This codes for CASRRSGRVIGPYEQYF.

The V and J genes are TRBV4-3 and TRBJ2-2; weak D call: TRBD1 (5 bases). Between the trimmed V and J ends, which lost 1 base and 6 bases, there was a span of 12 bases. Germline V gives CDR1 LGHNA, CDR2 YSLEER. The CDR3 runs to 15 residues. DNA of the CDR3: TGCGCCAGCAGCCAAGCGTCAGGGCGCGCCGGGGAGCTGTTTTTT. It encodes CASSQASGRAGELFF.

DNA of the CDR3: TGTGCCAGCAGTTACGGTCCAGCGGGGAGAACAGATACGCAGTATTTT. Its protein is CASSYGPAGRTDTQYF. The gene calls are TRBV6-5 and TRBJ2-3; 7 bases are a match to TRBD2. Germline V gives CDR1 MNHEY, CDR2 SVGAGI. The V segment lost 2 bases and the J segment 3 bases; nucleotides outside the gene matches: 8. CDR3 length: 16 residues.

V gene TRBV19 combines with J gene TRBJ2-2; D uncertain. Between the trimmed V and J ends, which lost 6 bases and 3 bases, there was a span of 17 bases. The CDR3 is 16 residues long. Germline-derived CDR1 and CDR2 are LNHDA and SQIVND (reference sequence). The CDR3 coding sequence is TGTGCCAGTAGCCGTAGGAGAGAGATAGACACCGGGGAGCTGTTTTTT. This codes for CASSRRREIDTGELFF.

CDR3: CASSLASGSEQYF. The DNA of the CDR3 is TGCGCCAGCAGCTTGGCTAGCGGGAGCGAGCAGTACTTC. The chain links TRBV5-1 to TRBJ2-7; TRBD2 agrees at 10 bases. Per germline, CDR1 SGHRS and CDR2 YFSETQ. Germline trimming cut 0 bases from V and 6 bases from J; bases unmatched to any gene: 0. CDR3 size: 13 residues.

The chain couples TRBV6-5 to TRBJ2-3, with 7 positions matching TRBD2. J gave up 7 bases and V 4 bases, and 8 bases lay outside the gene matches. The CDR3 has 14 amino acids. CDR1 is MNHEY, CDR2 SVGAGI, per germline. CDR3 in DNA: TGTGCCAGCAGTTCTGGGGGAGGGCCGAATACGCAGTATTTT. It specifies CASSSGGGPNTQYF.

The chain links TRBV5-4 to TRBJ2-3, with 12 bases identical to TRBD1. From germline, CDR1 is SGHNT and CDR2 YYREEE (reference sequence). This CDR3 is built from 15 residues. Trimming cost V 3 bases and J 2 bases; bases outside gene matches: 1. The CDR3 here is CASSWGQGATDTQYF. The DNA of the CDR3 is TGTGCCAGCAGCTGGGGACAGGGGGCCACAGATACGCAGTATTTT. The entire variable domain, with the rest obtained from reference TRBV5-4 and TRBJ2-3, is as follows: ETGVTQSPTHLIKTRGQQVTLRCSSQSGHNTVSWYQQALGQGPQFIFQYYREEENGRGNFPPRFSGLQFPNYSSELNVNALELDDSALYLCASSWGQGATDTQYFGPGTRLTVL.

The chain uses TRBV27 and TRBJ1-5; 7 nucleotides agree with TRBD1. V shed 4 bases and J 9 bases; nucleotides not matched to a gene: 9. The germline V gene has CDR1 MNHEY and CDR2 SMNVEV (reference sequence). There are 14 residues in the CDR3. As DNA, the CDR3 is TGTGCCAGCAGTTCCAAGACAGGGTATTCGCCCCAGCATTTT. It translates to CASSSKTGYSPQHF.

The chain links TRBV14 to TRBJ1-2; 9 bases are a match to TRBD1. After removal of 5 bases from V and 4 bases from J, the junction contained 2 bases not matched to a gene. Germline values: CDR1 SGHDN, CDR2 FVKESK. The CDR3 totals 13 residues. The CDR3 loop is CASSGTGLYGYTF. The CDR3 DNA reads as TGTGCCAGCAGCGGGACAGGGCTCTATGGCTACACCTTC.

CDR3 loop: CASSLYGEGDSGNTIYF. CDR3 DNA: TGTGCCAGCAGTTTATATGGTGAGGGTGATTCTGGAAACACCATATATTTT. The rearrangement joins TRBV28 to TRBJ1-3; D gene unclear. The V and J ends lost 1 base and 1 base respectively, with 14 bases between them. This CDR3 region has 17 residues. Germline V CDR1 and CDR2: MDHEN, SYDVKM. Together with reference TRBV28 and TRBJ1-3, the CDR3 gives the full variable domain: DVKVTQSSRYLVKRTGEKVFLECVQDMDHENMFWYRQDPGLGLRLIYFSYDVKMKEKGDIPEGYSVSREKKERFSLILESASTNQTSMYLCASSLYGEGDSGNTIYFGEGSWLTVV.

This clone has just a few counts. This chain links TRBV29-1 with TRBJ1-1; D remains unclear. CDR3 size: 10 residues. Trimming removed 4 bases at V and 2 bases at J, with 2 bases between. Germline-derived CDR1 and CDR2 are SQVTM and ANQGSEA. The CDR3 reads CSVVNTEAFF. CDR3 DNA sequence: TGCAGCGTTGTAAACACTGAAGCTTTCTTT.

The V and J genes are TRBV14 and TRBJ2-7; 15 positions agree with TRBD2. The V segment lost 0 bases and the J segment 5 bases; nucleotides outside the gene matches: 5. The CDR3 totals 17 residues. The germline gives CDR1 SGHDN, CDR2 FVKESK. CDR3 nucleotides: TGTGCCAGCAGCCAAGATGGACTAGCGGGAGGGCCTAACGAGCAGTACTTC. Its translation: CASSQDGLAGGPNEQYF.

The J gene is TRBJ1-2, the V gene TRBV7-9; no definite D call. In germline, CDR1 is SEHNR, CDR2 FQNEAQ (reference sequence). This CDR3 is built from 15 residues. V gave up 5 bases and J gave up 1 base, with 14 bases separating them. The CDR3 region is CASSPDQGGNYGYTF. The CDR3 DNA reads as TGTGCCAGCAGCCCCGACCAAGGCGGTAACTATGGCTACACCTTC.

This chain uses TRBV27 with TRBJ1-2; the match to TRBD1 covers 7 bases. V was clipped by 6 bases and J by 5 bases; unmatched bases: 15. The CDR3 is 16 amino acids. Germline V gives CDR1 MNHEY, CDR2 SMNVEV (reference sequence). The CDR3 nucleotides read TGTGCCAGCAGCCATCCCATGGAGGGGGCCCTTTATGGCTACACCTTC. This sequence encodes CASSHPMEGALYGYTF.

This clone was seen once. The V and J genes are TRBV13 and TRBJ2-7; 9 bases are shared with TRBD1. The CDR3 runs to 14 residues. CDR1 is PRHDT and CDR2 is FYEKMQ in the germline V gene (reference sequence). V shed 5 bases and J 7 bases; nucleotides not matched to a gene: 9. The CDR3 loop is CASSRDRAYEEQYF. Here the CDR3 DNA reads TGTGCCAGCAGCCGGGACAGGGCGTATGAAGAGCAGTACTTC.

A few counts support this clone. The genes are TRBV19 and TRBJ2-7, with 9 bases identical to TRBD1. The CDR3 has 13 amino acids. Unmatched junction bases numbered 3, after V lost 6 bases and J lost 3 bases. Germline values: CDR1 LNHDA, CDR2 SQIVND (reference sequence). Here the CDR3 DNA reads TGTGCCAGTAGGGGACAGGGCCACTACGAGCAGTACTTC. It codes for CASRGQGHYEQYF.

The V call is TRBV27, the J call TRBJ1-2; possibly TRBD1 for D (6 bases). The germline CDR1 and CDR2 sequences are MNHEY and SMNVEV (reference sequence). The CDR3 extends over 15 amino acids. V was clipped by 8 bases and J by 2 bases, with 18 bases between them. CDR3 sequence: CASAYHRETNYGYTF. The CDR3 nucleotides read TGTGCCAGCGCTTACCACAGGGAGACGAACTATGGCTACACCTTC.

The genes are TRBV10-3 and TRBJ2-1; D unresolved. V lost 4 bases, J lost 6 bases, and 7 bases lay in between. Germline lookup yields CDR1 ENHRY and CDR2 SYGVKD. The CDR3 has 12 residues. CDR3 bases: TGTGCCATCAGTGGATCGGGCAATGAGCAGTTCTTC. This gives the protein CAISGSGNEQFF.

The chain combines TRBV6-1 with TRBJ2-3; TRBD1 agrees at 9 bases. The CDR3 loop spans 15 amino acids. Germline values: CDR1 MNHNS, CDR2 SASEGT. V gave up 1 base and J gave up 2 bases; unmatched junction bases: 1. The CDR3 DNA is TGTGCCAGCAGTGAAGGGACAGGGGACACAGATACGCAGTATTTT. Its translation: CASSEGTGDTDTQYF.

V is TRBV28 and J is TRBJ1-5; D gene unclear. This CDR3 is 11 amino acids long. Germline V gene data show CDR1 as MDHEN and CDR2 as SYDVKM. V was trimmed by 5 bases and J by 11 bases, leaving 10 bases between them. CDR3 in amino acids: CASSPSGAQHF. CDR3 bases: TGTGCCAGCAGTCCTTCCGGGGCCCAGCATTTT.

The rearrangement joins TRBV6-5 to TRBJ2-1, with TRBD1 identical over 7 bases. The CDR3 length is 15 residues. The V segment lost 6 bases and the J segment 6 bases; nucleotides outside the gene matches: 11. Germline V gene sequence: CDR1 MNHEY, CDR2 SVGAGI. The CDR3 nucleotides read TGTGCCAGCAGCGAAACCCCCGACAGGGCCAATGAGCAGTTCTTC. Amino acid sequence: CASSETPDRANEQFF.

This chain uses TRBV7-9 with TRBJ2-7; tentative D call: TRBD1 (6 bases). Trimming took 4 bases from V and 2 from J, leaving 9 bases between them. This CDR3 comprises 13 residues. Germline loops: CDR1 SEHNR, CDR2 FQNEAQ (reference sequence). The CDR3 nucleotides are TGTGCCAGCAGCTCAGGACAGACCTACGAGCAGTACTTC. Translation gives CASSSGQTYEQYF.

In its sample, this clone was seen a few times. The chain employs TRBV5-6 and TRBJ1-3; a weak D match, TRBD1 (6 bases). Looked up from germline, CDR1 is SGHDT and CDR2 is YYEEEE. The CDR3 is 15 residues long. V lost 4 bases, J lost 2 bases, and 13 bases lay in between. This chain's CDR3 is CASSEQGFTGNTIYF. The CDR3, as DNA: TGTGCCAGCAGCGAACAGGGATTTACTGGAAACACCATATATTTT.